The present T cell receptor (beta chain) was sequenced within a study of cytomegalovirus exposure and HLA in healthy donors. Concerning this clone: Its specificity is unknown.

Whole-study results and caveats: Researchers counted 164 TCR beta chains as cytomegalovirus-associated. Reportedly, cytomegalovirus status was diagnosed with high sensitivity and specificity.

Profiled with immunoSEQ multiplex PCR; TCRdb holds only in-frame clones, not every one. The sample lists approximately 200,000 clones, more than 65% occurring once. Germline V CDR1 and CDR2: LNHNV, YYDKDF (reference sequence). The CDR3 spans 14 residues. The V gene lost 5 bases and the J gene lost 4 bases, with 15 bases spanning the gap. This TCR was recovered from a woman younger than 45 in good health and CMV-seropositive. Sequencing was done on a sample of PBMCs. The chain carries TRBV15 and TRBJ2-7; D is undetermined. The CDR3 protein is CATSSVGSRYEQYF. DNA for the CDR3: TGTGCCACCAGCTCAGTGGGTTCGAGGTACGAGCAGTACTTC.